Listed here is a single TCR beta chain. This sample was included in a study of blood T cell repertoires in COVID-19. Germline V gene lookup returns CDR1 MDHEN and CDR2 SYDVKM. Trimming took 7 bases from V and 11 from J; bases not matched to a gene: 11. The CDR3 runs 13 residues. Sequencing was performed with immunoSEQ multiplex PCR; in TCRdb, only in-frame clones are kept and a portion is missing. The data hold roughly 300,000 clones, with 86% observed a single time. The chain combines TRBV28 with TRBJ1-1; TRBD1 aligns across 9 bases. Sequencing was performed on peripheral blood. The receptor's source is a woman aged 25-40 years with COVID-19, enrolled during active disease. CDR3 in amino acids: CASTRGQGGKAFF. The CDR3, as DNA: TGTGCCAGCACCCGGGGACAGGGCGGGAAGGCTTTCTTT.